The 5 T cell receptor beta chains in this list originate from one sample, sequenced in a study of human T cells and chemical hapten exposure. TCRdb fed the RACE reads into MiXCR, producing one record per CDR3 protein. This table holds 95,000 to 150,000 distinct CDR3 sequences, approximately 10% found once. The time point was: patch test 3, about 24 weeks after DPC sensitization. Treatment specified: therapeutic diphenylcyclopropenone sensitization with weekly scalp DPC. The material was whole blood, obtained in connection with sensitization to the hapten diphenylcyclopropenone (DPC). Every receptor here comes from a woman in her forties or fifties with alopecia areata. Some clones in this sample may be carry-over from other donors' samples.

This clonotype came up many times. The chain couples TRBV4-2 to TRBJ1-1, with TRBD1 identical over 10 bases. Per germline, CDR1 LGHNA and CDR2 YNFKEQ. CDR3 length: 16 residues. The junction had 9 bases not matched to a gene; V was cut back by 3 bases and J by 5 bases. The CDR3 DNA follows: TGTGCCAGCAGCCACACGGGACAGGGGAGGGGAACTGAAGCTTTCTTT. Residues: CASSHTGQGRGTEAFF.

The CDR3 reads CASVGRTGGENIQYF. In nucleotides, the CDR3 is TGTGCCAGCGTAGGCAGGACAGGAGGGGAAAACATTCAGTACTTC. V and J are TRBV12-3 or TRBV12-4 and TRBJ2-4; D is perhaps TRBD1 (7 bases). Deletions cut 8 bases from V and 5 bases from J, with 19 bases between. This CDR3 is built from 15 residues.

In this sample, this clonotype turned up a few times. The chain carries TRBV6-6 and TRBJ2-7; weak D call: TRBD2 (6 bases). From germline, CDR1 is MNHNY and CDR2 SVGAGI (reference sequence). Trimming left V 0 bases short and J 0 bases short, with 21 bases between. There are 19 residues in the CDR3. The CDR3, as DNA: TGTGCCAGCAGTTACTCTACGGGAGCGATAGGTCTAAGCTCCTACGAGCAGTACTTC. Translating gives CASSYSTGAIGLSSYEQYF.

The genes are TRBV4-2 and TRBJ1-6, with TRBD1 as a possible D gene (5 bases). Trimming took off 0 bases at V and 5 bases at J, with 11 bases between the two ends. This CDR3 has 16 residues. Germline-derived CDR1 and CDR2 are LGHNA and YNFKEQ. The CDR3: CASSQEAGLDNSPLHF. The CDR3 bases are TGTGCCAGCAGCCAAGAGGCGGGGCTGGATAATTCACCCCTCCACTTT.

The chain couples TRBV7-9 to TRBJ2-3; TRBD2 might be the D (6 bases). From germline, CDR1 is SEHNR and CDR2 FQNEAQ (reference sequence). CDR3 length: 12 residues. Between the trimmed V and J ends, which lost 9 bases and 8 bases, there was a span of 15 bases. CDR3 region: CARSLVGGTQYF. CDR3 DNA sequence: TGTGCCAGAAGCCTGGTCGGGGGTACGCAGTATTTT.